The text below deals with one T cell receptor (beta chain). Clones were sequenced by immunoSEQ multiplex PCR, and TCRdb holds only the in-frame ones, with some missing. The sample records about 260,000 clones, just under 90% being singletons. From germline, CDR1 is SNHLY and CDR2 FYNNEI. The CDR3 has 17 amino acids. V was clipped by 4 bases and J by 1 base, with 19 bases between them. These data originate in a study of blood T cell repertoires in COVID-19. At the level of the study: Nucleic acid was either cDNA or gDNA, and it came from T cells, B-cell-depleted T cells, or PBMCs.

The chain employs TRBV2 and TRBJ1-1; D gene ambiguous. Source material: peripheral blood. This receptor was obtained from a middle-aged woman with acute or convalescent COVID-19. In DNA, the CDR3 is TGTGCCAGCAGTGTCCTGGTTGGGCGTTCGGCGAACACTGAAGCTTTCTTT. Translating it yields CASSVLVGRSANTEAFF.